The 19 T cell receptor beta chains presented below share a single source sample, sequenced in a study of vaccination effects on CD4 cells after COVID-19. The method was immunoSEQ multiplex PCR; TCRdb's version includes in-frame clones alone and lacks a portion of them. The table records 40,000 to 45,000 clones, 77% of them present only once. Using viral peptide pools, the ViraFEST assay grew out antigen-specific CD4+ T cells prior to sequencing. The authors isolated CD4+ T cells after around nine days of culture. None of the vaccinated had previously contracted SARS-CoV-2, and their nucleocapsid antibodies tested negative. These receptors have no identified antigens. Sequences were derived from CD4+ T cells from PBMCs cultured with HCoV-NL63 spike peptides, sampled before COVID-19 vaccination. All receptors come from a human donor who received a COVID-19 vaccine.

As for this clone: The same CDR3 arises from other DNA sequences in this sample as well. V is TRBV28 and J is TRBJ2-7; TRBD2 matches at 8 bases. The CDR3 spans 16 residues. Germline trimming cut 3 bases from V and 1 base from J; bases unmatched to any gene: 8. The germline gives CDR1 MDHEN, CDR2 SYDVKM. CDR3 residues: CASSFSLAGLSYEQYV. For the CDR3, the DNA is TGTGCCAGCAGTTTCTCTTTAGCGGGGTTGTCCTACGAGCAGTACGTC.

The CDR3 spells CSVSSGVETQYF. In DNA form, the CDR3 reads TGCAGCGTTTCTAGCGGGGTCGAGACCCAGTACTTC. V and J are TRBV29-1 and TRBJ2-5; 9 nucleotides match TRBD2. Trimming took 5 bases from V and 5 from J; bases not matched to a gene: 3. The CDR3 sequence is 12 residues long. Germline CDR1 reads SQVTM; CDR2 reads ANQGSEA.

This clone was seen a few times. The CDR3 DNA reads TGTGCCAGCAGTTCGAACAGGGCCAATGAGCAGTTCTTC. Translated: CASSSNRANEQFF. This chain joins TRBV7-8 and TRBJ2-1, with D perhaps matching TRBD1 (6 bases). The CDR3 contains 13 residues. Trimming removed 6 bases from V and 6 bases from J, with 12 bases in between. Germline loops: CDR1 SGHVS, CDR2 FQNEAQ.

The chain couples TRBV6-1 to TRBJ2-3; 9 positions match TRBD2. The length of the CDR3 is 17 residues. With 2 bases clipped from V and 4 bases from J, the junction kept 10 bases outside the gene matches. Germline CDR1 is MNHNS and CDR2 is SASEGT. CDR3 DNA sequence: TGTGCCAGCAGTGAATGGCTAGCGGGGAATTCAGCAGATACGCAGTATTTT. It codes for CASSEWLAGNSADTQYF.

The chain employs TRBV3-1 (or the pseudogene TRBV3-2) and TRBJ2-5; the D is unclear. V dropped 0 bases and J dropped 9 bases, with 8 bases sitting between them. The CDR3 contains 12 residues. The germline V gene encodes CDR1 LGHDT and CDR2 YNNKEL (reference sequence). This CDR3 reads CASSQDTRAQYF. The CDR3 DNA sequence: TGTGCCAGCAGCCAAGATACACGTGCCCAGTACTTC.

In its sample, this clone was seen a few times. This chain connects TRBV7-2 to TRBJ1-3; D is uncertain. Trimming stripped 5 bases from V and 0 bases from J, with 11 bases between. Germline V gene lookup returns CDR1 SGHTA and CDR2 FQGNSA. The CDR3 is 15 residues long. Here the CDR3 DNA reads TGTGCCAGCAGCCAAACATTGAGCTCTGGAAACACCATATATTTT. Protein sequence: CASSQTLSSGNTIYF.

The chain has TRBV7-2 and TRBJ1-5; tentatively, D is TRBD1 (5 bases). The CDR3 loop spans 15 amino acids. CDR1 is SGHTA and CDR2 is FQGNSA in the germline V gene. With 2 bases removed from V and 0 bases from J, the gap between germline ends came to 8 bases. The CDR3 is CASSLQGGSNQPQHF. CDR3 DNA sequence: TGTGCCAGCAGCTTACAGGGCGGTAGCAATCAGCCCCAGCATTTT.

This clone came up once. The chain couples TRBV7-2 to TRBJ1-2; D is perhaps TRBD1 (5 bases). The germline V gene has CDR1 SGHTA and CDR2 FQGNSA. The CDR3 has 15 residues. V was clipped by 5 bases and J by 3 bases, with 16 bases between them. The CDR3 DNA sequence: TGTGCCAGCAGCCCCCTGGGGATAGGGGACTATGGCTACACCTTC. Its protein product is CASSPLGIGDYGYTF.

In nucleotides, the CDR3 is TGTGCCAGCAGACTGACAGGGACCCTATACAATGAGCAGTTCTTC. Translating gives CASRLTGTLYNEQFF. The rearrangement uses TRBV5-8 and TRBJ2-1; 7 positions agree with TRBD1. The CDR3 runs 15 residues. V lost 5 bases to trimming and J lost 4 bases; unmatched junction nucleotides: 9. CDR1 and CDR2 (germline): SGHTS, YDEGEE. The full variable domain, its missing parts supplied by reference TRBV5-8 and TRBJ2-1, is EAGVTQSPTHLIKTRGQQATLRCSPISGHTSVYWYQQALGLGLQFLLWYDEGEERNRGNFPPRFSGRQFPNYSSELNVNALELEDSALYLCASRLTGTLYNEQFFGPGTRLTVL.

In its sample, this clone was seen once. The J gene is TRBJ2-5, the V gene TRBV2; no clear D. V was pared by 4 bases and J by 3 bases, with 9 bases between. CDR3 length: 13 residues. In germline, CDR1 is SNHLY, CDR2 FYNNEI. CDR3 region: CASSVFQEETQYF. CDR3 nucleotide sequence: TGTGCCAGCAGTGTTTTTCAGGAAGAGACCCAGTACTTC. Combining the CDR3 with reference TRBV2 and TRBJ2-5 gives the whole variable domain EPEVTQTPSHQVTQMGQEVILRCVPISNHLYFYWYRQILGQKVEFLVSFYNNEISEKSEIFDDQFSVERPDGSNFTLKIRSTKLEDSAMYFCASSVFQEETQYFGPGTRLLVL.

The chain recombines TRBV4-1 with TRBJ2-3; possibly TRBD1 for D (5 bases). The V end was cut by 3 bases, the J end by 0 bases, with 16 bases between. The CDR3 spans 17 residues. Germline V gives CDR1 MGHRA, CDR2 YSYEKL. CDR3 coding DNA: TGCGCCAGCAGCCACGAAGAAGGGGTGGCTAGCACAGATACGCAGTATTTT. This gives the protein CASSHEEGVASTDTQYF.

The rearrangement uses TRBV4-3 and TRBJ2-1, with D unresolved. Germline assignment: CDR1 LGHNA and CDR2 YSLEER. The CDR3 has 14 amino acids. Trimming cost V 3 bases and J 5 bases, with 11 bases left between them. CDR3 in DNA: TGCGCCAGCAGCCACCAAGCAGGAAACAATGAGCAGTTCTTC. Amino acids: CASSHQAGNNEQFF.

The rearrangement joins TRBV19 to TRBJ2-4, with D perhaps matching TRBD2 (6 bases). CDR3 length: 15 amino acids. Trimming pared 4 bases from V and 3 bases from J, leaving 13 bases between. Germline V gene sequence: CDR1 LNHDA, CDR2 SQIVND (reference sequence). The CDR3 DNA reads TGTGCCAGTAGTAGGGCGGGGACGGACAAAAACATTCAGTACTTC. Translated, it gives CASSRAGTDKNIQYF. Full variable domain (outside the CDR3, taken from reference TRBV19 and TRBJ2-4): DGGITQSPKYLFRKEGQNVTLSCEQNLNHDAMYWYRQDPGQGLRLIYYSQIVNDFQKGDIAEGYSVSREKKESFPLTVTSAQKNPTAFYLCASSRAGTDKNIQYFGAGTRLSVL.

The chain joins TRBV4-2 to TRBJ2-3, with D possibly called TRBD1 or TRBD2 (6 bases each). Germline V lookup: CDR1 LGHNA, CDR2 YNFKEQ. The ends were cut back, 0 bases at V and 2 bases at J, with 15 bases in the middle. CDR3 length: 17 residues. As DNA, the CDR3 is TGTGCCAGCAGCCAAGAGTCCGGGGGCACATTCACAGATACGCAGTATTTT. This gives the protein CASSQESGGTFTDTQYF.

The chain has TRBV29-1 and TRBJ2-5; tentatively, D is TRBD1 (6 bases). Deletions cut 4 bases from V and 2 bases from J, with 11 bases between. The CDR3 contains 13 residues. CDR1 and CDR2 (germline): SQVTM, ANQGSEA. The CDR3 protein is CSVGDTGQETQYF. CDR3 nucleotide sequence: TGCAGCGTTGGGGATACAGGGCAAGAGACCCAGTACTTC.

CDR3 nucleotides: TGCGCCAGCAGCACCGGGACAGGGAGCTCCTACGAGCAGTACGTC. Translated, it gives CASSTGTGSSYEQYV. The chain carries TRBV5-1 and TRBJ2-7; the match to TRBD1 covers 9 bases. The CDR3 has 15 amino acids. The V gene end was trimmed by 4 bases and the J gene end by 0 bases; junction bases not matched to a gene: 5. Germline V gene data show CDR1 as SGHRS and CDR2 as YFSETQ.

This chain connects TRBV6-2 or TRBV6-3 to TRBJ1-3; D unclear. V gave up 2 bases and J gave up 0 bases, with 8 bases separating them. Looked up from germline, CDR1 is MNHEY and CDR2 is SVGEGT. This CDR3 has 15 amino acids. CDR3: CASSYGYSSGNTIYF. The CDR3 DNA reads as TGTGCCAGCAGTTACGGGTACAGCTCTGGAAACACCATATATTTT.

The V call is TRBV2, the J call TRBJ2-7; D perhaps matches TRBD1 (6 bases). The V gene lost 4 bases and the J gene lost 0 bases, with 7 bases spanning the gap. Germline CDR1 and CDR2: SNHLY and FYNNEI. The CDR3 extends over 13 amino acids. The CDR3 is CASSGTVSYEQYV. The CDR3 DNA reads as TGTGCCAGCAGTGGGACAGTCTCCTACGAGCAGTACGTC.

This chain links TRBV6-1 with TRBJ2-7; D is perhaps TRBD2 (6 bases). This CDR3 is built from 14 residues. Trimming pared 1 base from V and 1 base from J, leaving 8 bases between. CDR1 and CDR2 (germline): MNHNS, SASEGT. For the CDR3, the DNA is TGTGCCAGCAGTGAAGAGGGAGGATCCTACGAGCAGTACGTC. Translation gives CASSEEGGSYEQYV.